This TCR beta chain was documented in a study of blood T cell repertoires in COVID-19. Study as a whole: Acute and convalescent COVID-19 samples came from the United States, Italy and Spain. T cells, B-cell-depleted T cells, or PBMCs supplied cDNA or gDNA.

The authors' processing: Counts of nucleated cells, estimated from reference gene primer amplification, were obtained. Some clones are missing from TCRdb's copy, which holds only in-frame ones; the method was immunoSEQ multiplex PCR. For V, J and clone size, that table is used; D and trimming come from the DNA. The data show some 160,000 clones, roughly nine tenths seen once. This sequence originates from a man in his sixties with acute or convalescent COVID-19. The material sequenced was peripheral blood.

The CDR3 loop is CAIGGRTTNEKLFF. DNA of the CDR3: TGTGCCATAGGGGGAAGAACAACTAATGAAAAACTGTTTTTT. The V gene is TRBV14, the J gene TRBJ1-4, with D possibly matching TRBD1 (6 bases). Germline V CDR1 and CDR2: SGHDN, FVKESK. V was pared by 10 bases and J by 0 bases, with 12 bases between. The CDR3 loop spans 14 amino acids. The whole variable domain, remainder taken from reference TRBV14 and TRBJ1-4, is EAGVTQFPSHSVIEKGQTVTLRCDPISGHDNLYWYRRVMGKEIKFLLHFVKESKQDESGMPNNRFLAERTGGTYSTLKVQPAELEDSGVYFCAIGGRTTNEKLFFGSGTQLSVL.